This T cell receptor beta chain was observed in a study of control samples from healthy donors and cancer patients. Generated by immunoSEQ multiplex PCR, the TCRdb table keeps only in-frame clones and is missing some. The repertoire holds about 150,000 clones, with approximately 94% as singletons. V lost 3 bases, J lost 7 bases, and 2 bases stayed unmatched. The CDR3 length is 14 residues. Germline V gene lookup returns CDR1 KGHDR and CDR2 SFDVKD. The genes are TRBV24-1 and TRBJ1-4, with 9 positions matching TRBD1. The sequence was obtained from a woman younger than 35 in good health. Sequencing was done on a sample of blood. The CDR3 DNA follows: TGTGCCACCAGTGATCCGGGACAGGGTGAAAAACTGTTTTTT. This encodes CATSDPGQGEKLFF.